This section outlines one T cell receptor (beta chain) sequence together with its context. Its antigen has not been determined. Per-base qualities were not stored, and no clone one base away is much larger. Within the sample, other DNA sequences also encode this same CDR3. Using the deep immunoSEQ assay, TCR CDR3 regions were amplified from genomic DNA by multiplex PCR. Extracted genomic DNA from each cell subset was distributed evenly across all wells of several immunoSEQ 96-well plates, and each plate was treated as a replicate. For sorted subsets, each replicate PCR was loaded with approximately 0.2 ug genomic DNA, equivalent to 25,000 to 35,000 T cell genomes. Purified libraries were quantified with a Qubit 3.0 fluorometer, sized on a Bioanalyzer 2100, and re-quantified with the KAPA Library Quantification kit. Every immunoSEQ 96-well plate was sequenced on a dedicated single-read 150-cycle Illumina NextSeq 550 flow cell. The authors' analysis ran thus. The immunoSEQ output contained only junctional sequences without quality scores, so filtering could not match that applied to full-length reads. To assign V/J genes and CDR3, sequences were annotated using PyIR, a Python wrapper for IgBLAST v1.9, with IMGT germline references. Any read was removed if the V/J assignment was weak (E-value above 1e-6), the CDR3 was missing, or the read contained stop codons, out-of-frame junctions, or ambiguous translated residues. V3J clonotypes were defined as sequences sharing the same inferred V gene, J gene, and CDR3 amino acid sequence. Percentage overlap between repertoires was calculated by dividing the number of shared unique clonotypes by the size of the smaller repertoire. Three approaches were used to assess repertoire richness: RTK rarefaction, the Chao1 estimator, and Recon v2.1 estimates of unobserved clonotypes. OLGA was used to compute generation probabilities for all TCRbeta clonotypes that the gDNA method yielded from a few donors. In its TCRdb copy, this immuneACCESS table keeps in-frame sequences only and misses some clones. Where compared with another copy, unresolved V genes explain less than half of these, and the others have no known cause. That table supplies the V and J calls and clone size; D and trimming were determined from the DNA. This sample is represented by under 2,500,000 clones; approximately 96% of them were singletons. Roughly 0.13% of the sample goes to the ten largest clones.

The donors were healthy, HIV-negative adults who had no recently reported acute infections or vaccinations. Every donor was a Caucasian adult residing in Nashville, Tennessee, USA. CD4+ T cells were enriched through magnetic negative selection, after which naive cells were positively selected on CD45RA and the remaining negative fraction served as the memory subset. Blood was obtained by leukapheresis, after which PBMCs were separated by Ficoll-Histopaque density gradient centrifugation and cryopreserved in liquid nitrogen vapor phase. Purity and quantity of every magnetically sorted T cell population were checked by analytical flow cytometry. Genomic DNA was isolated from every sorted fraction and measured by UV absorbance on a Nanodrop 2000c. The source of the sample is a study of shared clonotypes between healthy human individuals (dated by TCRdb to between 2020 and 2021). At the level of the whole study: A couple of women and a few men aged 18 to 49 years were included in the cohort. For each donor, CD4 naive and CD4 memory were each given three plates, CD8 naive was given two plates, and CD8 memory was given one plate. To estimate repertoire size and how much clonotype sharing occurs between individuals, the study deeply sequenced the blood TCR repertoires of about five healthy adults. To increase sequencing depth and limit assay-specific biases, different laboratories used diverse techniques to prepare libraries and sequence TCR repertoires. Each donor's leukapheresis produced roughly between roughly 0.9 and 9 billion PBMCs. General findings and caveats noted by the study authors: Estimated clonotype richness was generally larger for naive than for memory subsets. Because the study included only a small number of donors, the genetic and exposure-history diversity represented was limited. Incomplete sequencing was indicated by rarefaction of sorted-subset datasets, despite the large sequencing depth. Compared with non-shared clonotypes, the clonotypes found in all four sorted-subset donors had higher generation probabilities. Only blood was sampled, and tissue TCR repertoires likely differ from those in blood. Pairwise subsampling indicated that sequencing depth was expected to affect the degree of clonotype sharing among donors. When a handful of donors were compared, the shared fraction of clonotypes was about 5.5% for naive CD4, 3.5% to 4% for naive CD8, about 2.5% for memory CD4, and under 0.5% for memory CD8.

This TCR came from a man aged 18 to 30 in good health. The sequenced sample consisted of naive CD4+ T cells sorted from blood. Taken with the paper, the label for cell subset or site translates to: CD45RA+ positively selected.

Read as DNA, the sequence is TGTGCCAGCAGCTTAGGGGGAACGGGAAGCTACAATGAGCAGTTCTTC. It encodes CASSLGGTGSYNEQFF. The sequence links TRBV7-2 to TRBJ2-1, with TRBD2 as a weak D call on 5 bases. CDR1 and CDR2, looked up from the germline V gene, are SGHTA and FQGNSA. The CDR3 sequence holds 16 residues, the cysteine and phenylalanine included. Kept here is only the CDR3 DNA, which spans 48 bases and is read in frame from base 1. V and J are truncated by 1 base and 3 bases respectively, leaving an intervening sequence of 13 bases.